The 27 T cell receptor beta chains below all came from one sample that was sequenced in a study of monozygotic twins with inflammatory bowel disease. TCRdb re-analyzed the 5' RACE reads; it lists each CDR3 protein once, without DNA. The sample spans some 200,000 distinct CDR3 sequences; the ten largest clones claim 7.7%. Sequencing was done on a sample of blood. These receptors all come from a human donor with ulcerative colitis or Crohn's disease, or a healthy co-twin of an affected twin (not recorded which).

V usage is TRBV7-9 and J usage is TRBJ2-7. Germline loops: CDR1 SEHNR, CDR2 FQNEAQ (reference sequence). The CDR3 has 15 amino acids. This chain's CDR3 is CASSLSGRRPYEQYF.

The V and J genes are TRBV7-8 and TRBJ1-5; the TCRdb D gene call, TRBD1, has no DNA to confirm it. There are 14 residues in the CDR3. Per germline, CDR1 SGHVS and CDR2 FQNEAQ. CDR3 loop: CASSTGTANQPQHF.

The chain employs TRBV7-9 and TRBJ2-1; TCRdb lists TRBD2, though no DNA is available to test this call. This CDR3 contains 15 residues. Germline CDR1 is SEHNR and CDR2 is FQNEAQ (reference sequence). The CDR3 region is CASSLTGTTDNEQFF.

The V and J genes are TRBV7-2 and TRBJ1-2; the TCRdb D gene call, TRBD1, has no DNA to confirm it. The CDR3 has 15 amino acids. Germline V gene lookup returns CDR1 SGHTA and CDR2 FQGNSA. CDR3: CASSLPLRTSYGYTF.

J is TRBJ2-5 and V is TRBV4-1; the TCRdb D gene call, TRBD1, has no DNA to confirm it. The CDR3 contains 15 residues. CDR1 is MGHRA, CDR2 YSYEKL, per germline. The CDR3 sequence: CASSQGIGGRETQYF.

The chain joins TRBV5-4 to TRBJ1-2; with no DNA, the TCRdb D assignment of TRBD1 cannot be verified. The CDR3 is 15 residues long. The V gene's germline CDR1 is SGHNT and CDR2 YYREEE (reference sequence). The CDR3 region is CASSLSGQLNYGYTF.

The CDR3 spells CASSLGSLGMYSPLHF. The chain joins TRBV7-2 to TRBJ1-6. Per the germline V gene, CDR1 is SGHTA and CDR2 is FQGNSA. The CDR3 is 16 amino acids.

The chain couples TRBV20-1 to TRBJ2-1; without DNA, the TCRdb call of TRBD1 cannot be checked. From germline, CDR1 is DFQATT and CDR2 SNEGSKA (reference sequence). The CDR3 contains 16 residues. The CDR3 sequence is CSARDPDRLTHNEQFF.

The genes are TRBV5-1 and TRBJ2-1; TCRdb reports TRBD1, a call that lacks DNA to check it against. The CDR3 has 19 residues. Germline-derived CDR1 and CDR2 are SGHRS and YFSETQ. The CDR3 protein is CASSLAPRGNLLGYNEQFF.

The V gene is TRBV4-3, the J gene TRBJ1-5. CDR1 LGHNA and CDR2 YSLEER come from the germline V gene. The CDR3 extends over 14 amino acids. The CDR3 is CASSQDWVNQPQHF.

The CDR3 spells CASSPQGPATEAFF. V and J are TRBV5-5 and TRBJ1-1; the D call of TRBD1 rests on TCRdb alone, since no DNA is present to check it. The germline V gene has CDR1 SGHKS and CDR2 YYEKEE (reference sequence). The CDR3 spans 14 residues.

The chain recombines TRBV7-3 with TRBJ2-2; TCRdb outputs TRBD2, but without DNA this stays unchecked. Germline CDR1 is SGHTA and CDR2 is FQGTGA. The CDR3 extends over 18 amino acids. The chain's CDR3 is CASSLRVTSSAGTGELFF.

V gene TRBV6-1 combines with J gene TRBJ2-3; TCRdb picks TRBD2, but there is no DNA to check that call. Germline CDR1 is MNHNS and CDR2 is SASEGT. The length of the CDR3 is 15 residues. CDR3 loop: CASSPGTARTDTQYF.

The gene calls are TRBV20-1 and TRBJ2-1; TCRdb outputs TRBD1, but without DNA this stays unchecked. CDR1 and CDR2 (germline): DFQATT, SNEGSKA (reference sequence). The CDR3 runs to 15 residues. The CDR3 is CSARIEQGVRNEQFF.

The CDR3 sequence is CASSLLADGYTF. The chain recombines TRBV7-2 with TRBJ1-2. Germline V lookup: CDR1 SGHTA, CDR2 FQGNSA. The CDR3 runs 12 residues.

The V and J genes are TRBV29-1 and TRBJ1-2. The CDR3 has 13 amino acids. CDR1 and CDR2 from the germline V gene are SQVTM and ANQGSEA. CDR3 protein: CSVEGIRNYGYTF.

This sequence joins TRBV6-5 and TRBJ2-7; TCRdb's assignment of TRBD1 cannot be checked, as there is no DNA. The CDR3 has 15 amino acids. From germline, CDR1 is MNHEY and CDR2 SVGAGI. The CDR3 here is CASSYSGQGSWEQYF.

The V call is TRBV7-6, the J call TRBJ1-1; TCRdb's D call, TRBD1, is unchecked because there is no DNA. Looked up from germline, CDR1 is SGHVS and CDR2 is FNYEAQ. This CDR3 has 14 residues. The CDR3 loop is CASSVQGKNTEAFF.

The chain joins TRBV10-3 to TRBJ1-4. The length of the CDR3 is 14 residues. The germline gives CDR1 ENHRY, CDR2 SYGVKD. The CDR3 is CAISDRLTNEKLFF.

The V and J genes are TRBV5-5 and TRBJ1-2; TCRdb calls TRBD1, which cannot be checked without DNA. The CDR3 runs 14 residues. CDR1 is SGHKS, CDR2 YYEKEE, per germline (reference sequence). CDR3 amino acids: CASSPGWGSYGYTF.

This chain uses TRBV14 with TRBJ2-7. Germline CDR1 SGHDN, CDR2 FVKESK. The CDR3 totals 12 residues. The chain's CDR3 is CASSQVRERQYF.

The chain carries TRBV29-1 and TRBJ1-2; the TRBD1 assignment by TCRdb is unverifiable without DNA. The germline V gene encodes CDR1 SQVTM and CDR2 ANQGSEA. The CDR3 runs 17 residues. CDR3 in amino acids: CSVEDPWDRDLNYGYTF.

V usage is TRBV9 and J usage is TRBJ2-7. Germline V gene data show CDR1 as SGDLS and CDR2 as YYNGEE. CDR3 length: 12 residues. CDR3: CASSPDNYEQYF.

The gene calls are TRBV5-4 and TRBJ2-3; TCRdb proposes TRBD2, but this gene call is untestable without DNA. Germline values: CDR1 SGHNT, CDR2 YYREEE (reference sequence). The CDR3 is 17 residues long. Here the CDR3 reads CASSLLAGGPRADTQYF.

This chain's CDR3 is CASSQGRSNQPQHF. This sequence joins TRBV4-1 and TRBJ1-5. Germline lookup yields CDR1 MGHRA and CDR2 YSYEKL. The CDR3 has 14 residues.

This chain uses TRBV30 with TRBJ2-1. Germline CDR1 and CDR2: GTSNPN and SVGIG (reference sequence). CDR3 length: 14 residues. This CDR3 reads CAWSAGLAYNEQFF.

V is TRBV20-1 and J is TRBJ2-1; the D call of TRBD1 rests on TCRdb alone, since no DNA is present to check it. Germline lookup yields CDR1 DFQATT and CDR2 SNEGSKA (reference sequence). The CDR3 spans 18 residues. The CDR3 spells CSASGGTGARRIYNEQFF.